A single T cell receptor beta chain is shown here with its context. V dropped 5 bases and J dropped 4; count of bases not matched to a gene: 9. The CDR3 is 16 residues long. CDR1 is MGHDK, CDR2 SYGVNS, per germline. The sample originates from a study of blood T cell repertoires in COVID-19. Whole-study context: Acute-phase and convalescent COVID-19 samples originated in the United States, Italy and Spain. Sources were T cells, B-cell-depleted T cells, or PBMCs; the material itself was cDNA or gDNA.

In the source study's methods: It was from reference gene primer amplification that nucleated cell counts were estimated. Using immunoSEQ multiplex PCR, the repertoire was profiled, and TCRdb retains in-frame clones only, with some absent. The V and J calls and clone size come from that table; D and trimming were worked out from the DNA. The table has 90,000 or so clones, 89% seen once. V gene TRBV25-1 combines with J gene TRBJ2-2; TRBD1 aligns across 8 bases. Sequencing was carried out using peripheral blood. The TCR sequence derives from a man between 60 and 75 years old with COVID-19, enrolled during active disease. The CDR3: CASSYPGQEGTGELFF. DNA for the CDR3: TGTGCCAGCAGTTATCCGGGACAGGAGGGCACCGGGGAGCTGTTTTTT.